The 15 T cell receptor beta chains reported below all come from one sample, sequenced in a study of blood T cell repertoires in COVID-19. Data came from immunoSEQ multiplex PCR; TCRdb stores just in-frame clones and leaves some out. The data contain some 45,000 clones, about nine tenths of them singletons. The sequenced material came from peripheral blood. The receptors were sampled from a human donor in a cohort sampled during active COVID-19.

The chain links TRBV7-3 to TRBJ2-1; 10 bases are a match to TRBD2. Looked up from germline, CDR1 is SGHTA and CDR2 is FQGTGA. The CDR3 totals 15 residues. V was clipped by 5 bases and J by 3 bases; unmatched bases: 4. The CDR3 bases are TGTGCCAGCAGCCTTACTAGCGGGATCTACAATGAGCAGTTCTTC. It specifies CASSLTSGIYNEQFF. The full variable domain, rest sourced from reference TRBV7-3 and TRBJ2-1, is GAGVSQTPSNKVTEKGKYVELRCDPISGHTALYWYRQSLGQGPEFLIYFQGTGAADDSGLPNDRFFAVRPEGSVSTLKIQRTERGDSAVYLCASSLTSGIYNEQFFGPGTRLTVL.

The genes are TRBV7-8 and TRBJ2-1; D gene ambiguous. Trimming shortened V by 2 bases and J by 9 bases, and 11 bases separated the two germline ends. From germline, CDR1 is SGHVS and CDR2 FQNEAQ. The CDR3 sequence is 13 residues long. CDR3 DNA sequence: TGTGCCAGCAGCTTATTAAGAGATAGTGAGCAGTTCTTC. Translation gives CASSLLRDSEQFF.

The chain recombines TRBV5-4 with TRBJ2-7; D remains unclear. Germline CDR1 and CDR2: SGHNT and YYREEE (reference sequence). V shed 2 bases and J shed 3 bases, with 3 bases lying between them. The CDR3 has 11 amino acids. The CDR3 is CASSFNYEQYF. CDR3 nucleotides: TGTGCCAGCAGCTTCAACTACGAGCAGTACTTC. Full variable domain (missing parts from reference TRBV5-4 and TRBJ2-7): ETGVTQSPTHLIKTRGQQVTLRCSSQSGHNTVSWYQQALGQGPQFIFQYYREEENGRGNFPPRFSGLQFPNYSSELNVNALELDDSALYLCASSFNYEQYFGPGTRLTVT.

This sequence joins TRBV18 and TRBJ1-6, with D perhaps matching TRBD1 (5 bases). Trimming removed 2 bases from V and 5 bases from J, with 13 bases in between. The CDR3 loop spans 16 amino acids. Germline V gene data show CDR1 as KGHSH and CDR2 as LQKENI. CDR3 coding DNA: TGTGCCAGCTCACCAGTGGGAGGGGTTAATAATTCACCCCTCCACTTT. Residues: CASSPVGGVNNSPLHF. Drawing the rest from reference TRBV18 and TRBJ1-6, the complete variable domain is NAGVMQNPRHLVRRRGQEARLRCSPMKGHSHVYWYRQLPEEGLKFMVYLQKENIIDESGMPKERFSAEFPKEGPSILRIQQVVRGDSAAYFCASSPVGGVNNSPLHFGNGTRLTVT.

The chain links TRBV7-6 to TRBJ2-5, with D perhaps TRBD2 (5 bases). V lost 2 bases and J 3 bases, leaving 10 bases between the germline ends. Germline values: CDR1 SGHVS, CDR2 FNYEAQ. The CDR3 sequence is 14 residues long. The CDR3 is CASSLPSGEETQYF. The CDR3, as DNA: TGTGCCAGCAGCTTACCGAGCGGAGAAGAGACCCAGTACTTC.

The chain carries TRBV5-1 and TRBJ2-1; 10 bases match TRBD1. After removal of 7 bases from V and 6 bases from J, the junction contained 4 bases not matched to a gene. Per germline, CDR1 SGHRS and CDR2 YFSETQ. The CDR3 sequence is 13 residues long. The CDR3 spells CASGGTGANEQFF. CDR3 nucleotides: TGCGCCAGCGGTGGGACAGGGGCCAATGAGCAGTTCTTC.

The count of this clone is one. The genes are TRBV7-8 and TRBJ1-2; 7 nucleotides line up with TRBD1. Germline V gene data show CDR1 as SGHVS and CDR2 as FQNEAQ. Trimming cost V 1 base and J 6 bases; bases outside gene matches: 5. The CDR3 loop spans 14 amino acids. This CDR3 reads CASSLVVGGNGYTF. Written as DNA, the CDR3 is TGTGCCAGCAGCTTAGTGGTAGGGGGCAATGGCTACACCTTC.

This clone was found a few times. This sequence joins TRBV7-2 and TRBJ2-3; D not resolved. The CDR3 runs 13 residues. In germline, CDR1 is SGHTA, CDR2 FQGNSA. V lost 1 base and J 2 bases, leaving 4 bases between the germline ends. This chain's CDR3 is CASSLGVTDTQYF. The CDR3 DNA sequence: TGTGCCAGCAGCTTAGGAGTCACAGATACGCAGTATTTT. The entire variable domain, with the rest obtained from reference TRBV7-2 and TRBJ2-3, is as follows: GAGVSQSPSNKVTEKGKDVELRCDPISGHTALYWYRQSLGQGLEFLIYFQGNSAPDKSGLPSDRFSAERTGGSVSTLTIQRTQQEDSAVYLCASSLGVTDTQYFGPGTRLTVL.

This chain connects TRBV18 to TRBJ2-7; 8 bases fit TRBD1. This CDR3 region has 14 residues. The germline CDR1 and CDR2 sequences are KGHSH and LQKENI. J gave up 2 bases and V 5 bases, and 5 bases lay outside the gene matches. The CDR3 spells CASSYPGGTYEQYF. The CDR3 nucleotides read TGTGCCAGCTCATATCCAGGGGGCACCTACGAGCAGTACTTC.

This clone was counted between two and nine times. The gene calls are TRBV6-5 and TRBJ2-5; D is ambiguous. The V end was cut by 0 bases, the J end by 4 bases, with 12 bases between. Germline V gene data show CDR1 as MNHEY and CDR2 as SVGAGI. CDR3 size: 15 residues. CDR3 residues: CASSYSLDKGETQYF. The CDR3 region has the DNA TGTGCCAGCAGTTACTCGCTCGACAAAGGAGAGACCCAGTACTTC.

The CDR3, as DNA: TGCGCCAGCAGCCAGGAGGGGACAGGGTTCTATGGCTACACCTTC. Amino acid sequence: CASSQEGTGFYGYTF. This chain joins TRBV4-1 and TRBJ1-2; 9 bases agree with TRBD1. Germline lookup yields CDR1 MGHRA and CDR2 YSYEKL. J gave up 4 bases and V 3 bases, and 6 bases lay outside the gene matches. The CDR3 is 15 amino acids.

V and J are TRBV5-6 and TRBJ2-7; D might be TRBD2 (6 bases). Looked up from germline, CDR1 is SGHDT and CDR2 is YYEEEE. The ends were cut back, 2 bases at V and 2 bases at J, with 20 bases in the middle. The CDR3 consists of 17 residues. The DNA of the CDR3 is TGTGCCAGCAGCTTCTTGAGTACGGCGGGGAGAACCTACGAGCAGTACTTC. Its translation is CASSFLSTAGRTYEQYF. The entire variable domain, with the rest obtained from reference TRBV5-6 and TRBJ2-7, is as follows: DAGVTQSPTHLIKTRGQQVTLRCSPKSGHDTVSWYQQALGQGPQFIFQYYEEEERQRGNFPDRFSGHQFPNYSSELNVNALLLGDSALYLCASSFLSTAGRTYEQYFGPGTRLTVT.

J is TRBJ2-3 and V is TRBV10-3; 9 nucleotides align to TRBD2. J gave up 6 bases and V 3 bases, and 4 bases lay outside the gene matches. This CDR3 comprises 14 residues. The germline V gene encodes CDR1 ENHRY and CDR2 SYGVKD. In nucleotides, the CDR3 is TGTGCCATCAGTGAATGGCGGGGGGGGGATACGCAGTATTTT. Encoded protein: CAISEWRGGDTQYF.

A note on this clone: Additional DNA sequences in this sample encode the identical CDR3. The chain combines TRBV4-1 with TRBJ1-1, with D tentatively TRBD1 (6 bases). Germline V gives CDR1 MGHRA, CDR2 YSYEKL. The CDR3 runs 12 residues. V lost 2 bases and J 8 bases, leaving 9 bases between the germline ends. The DNA for the CDR3 is TGCGCCAGCAGCCAACCCGGGACAGAAGCTTTCTTT. As protein: CASSQPGTEAFF.

This chain uses TRBV2 with TRBJ2-3; maybe TRBD1 (5 bases). Trimming took 6 bases from V and 6 from J, leaving 16 bases between them. Germline V gene data show CDR1 as SNHLY and CDR2 as FYNNEI. The CDR3 covers 14 residues. The CDR3 nucleotides read TGTGCCAGCAGCATTGGACATACTAAGGATACGCAGTATTTT. It translates to CASSIGHTKDTQYF.